A selection of T cell receptor beta chains follows, all from one sample in a study of memory CD4+ T cells and cytomegalovirus serostatus. Clones were sequenced by immunoSEQ multiplex PCR, and TCRdb holds only the in-frame ones, with some missing. In the table there are under 55,000 clones, 83% of which are singletons. The sample taken for sequencing was memory CD4+ T cells from blood. These receptors came from an adult in good health and CMV-seropositive. Both conserved end residues are trimmed from each CDR3.

v_call cdr3_aa
TRBV10-3 AISGNGGGGSGNTIY
TRBV11-2 ASTQARNTEAF
TRBV4-2 ASSSTGTGGGNYGYT
TRBV4-3 ASSQTWNTEAF
TRBV5-8 ASSPLLNTEAF
TRBV4-2 ASSRDWDSSSYNEQF
TRBV7-9 ASDKTAGTSLSGANVLT
TRBV7-9 ASTFGRMGTEQF
TRBV28 ASRLPKGGEQY
TRBV5-1 ASSLVPGNNEKLF
TRBV6-5 ASSTQGSSTDTQY
TRBV28 ASSSVGQGAGDTQY
TRBV7-9 ASSLLNRATGNTIY
TRBV7-9 ASSLLAGRGADTQY
TRBV5-1 ASSPDREANYGYT
TRBV6-5 ASTPRGQGNQPQH
TRBV15 ATSRDSLAANTGELF
TRBV4-2 ASSQGTSGHNEQF
TRBV5-5 ASSFSGGRATGELF
TRBV19 ASSMGVITDTQY
TRBV28 ASSSIPYEQY
TRBV19 ASSIDPSDLHTEAF